This T cell receptor beta chain was sequenced in a study of response to subunit inactivated influenza vaccine. MiXCR, run by TCRdb on the RT-PCR reads, gives a single entry per CDR3 protein. The sample holds about 540,000 distinct CDR3 sequences, 20% to 25% seen once. Looked up from germline, CDR1 is MNHEY and CDR2 is SVGEGT. With 0 bases removed from V and 0 bases from J, the gap between germline ends came to 9 bases. The CDR3 sequence is 16 residues long. These data also featured in a second study, about T cells expressing NK-cell markers. That work contributes: Researchers built TCR beta cDNA using 5'RACE template switching with UMIs. Seven HCMV-seropositive donors and one seronegative donor made up the eight sequenced donors.

The origin of this receptor is a man in his fifties who received an inactivated influenza vaccine. The material sequenced was CD4+ T cells sorted from PBMCs, taken about 13 days after vaccination. This sequence joins TRBV6-2 or TRBV6-3 and TRBJ2-4; possible D gene TRBD1, 5 bases. CDR3 amino acids: CASSYSGVLAKNIQYF. Written as DNA, the CDR3 is TGTGCCAGCAGTTACTCAGGGGTCCTAGCCAAAAACATTCAGTACTTC.